This record covers a single T cell receptor beta chain. This CDR3 spans 17 amino acids. Germline V lookup: CDR1 SGHNT, CDR2 YYREEE (reference sequence). With 3 bases clipped from V and 6 bases from J, the junction kept 14 bases outside the gene matches. The data belong to a study of blood T cell repertoires in COVID-19. About the research overall: Samples taken during acute and convalescent COVID-19 were collected in the United States, Italy and Spain. The analysed material was cDNA or gDNA that came from T cells, B-cell-depleted T cells, or PBMCs.

As handled by the study authors: Scientists estimated how many nucleated cells there were by amplifying reference gene primers. Measured with immunoSEQ multiplex PCR; TCRdb has only the in-frame clones, and not every one. V, J and clone size reflect that table, while D and trimming were determined from the DNA. The sample has about 240,000 clones, 86% seen once. V and J are TRBV5-4 and TRBJ2-2, with 7 bases lining up with TRBD2. The sample was peripheral blood. This receptor was identified in a man between 60 and 75 years old with acute or convalescent COVID-19. DNA of the CDR3: TGTGCCAGCAGCTCAGGCGGTAGAAGCGGGAAGGCCGGGGAGCTGTTTTTT. Translating it yields CASSSGGRSGKAGELFF.